This T cell receptor (beta chain) emerged from a study of post-analysis software for immune sequencing data. Study-wide background: The patients showed relapsing-remitting, secondary progressive and progressive-relapsing multiple sclerosis courses.

Study-level findings and limits: Samples prepared in the same batch strongly co-clustered by F measure. A handful of TRBV segments appeared more often in patients than in controls, and TRBV5-6, TRBV5-1 and TRBV20-1 were among these. Significantly decreased normalized Chao1 diversity was recorded for multiple sclerosis patients relative to controls.

This clonotype occurred a few times. Its target is unknown. At one end, the junction sequence differs from germline, possibly due to a read error. Germline CDR1 is DFQATT and CDR2 is SNEGSKA (reference sequence). CDR3 length: 14 amino acids. TCR beta cDNA libraries included unique molecular identifiers. About 500,000 cDNA molecules were obtained per 1 to 10 million input T cells. One entry per CDR3 protein results from TCRdb running MiXCR on the PCR reads. Among some 890,000 distinct CDR3 sequences, approximately 50% were seen once, and the ten largest hold approximately 4.5%. Sample: blood. This clonotype originated in a girl aged 5 to 17 with multiple sclerosis. The chain combines TRBV20-1 with TRBJ2-3, with TRBD2 matching 9 bases. The CDR3 nucleotides read TGCGGTGCGGGGCGGGAGGGTTTCACAGATACGCAGTATTTT. Translating gives CGAGREGFTDTQYF.